A single sample is the source of the 18 T cell receptor beta chains below, sequenced in a study of long-term antiretroviral therapy in people with HIV. Running of the v3.0 immunoSEQ assay took place at survey level. Produced via immunoSEQ multiplex PCR; TCRdb's table is partial and in-frame only. The profile shows tens of thousands of clones, over 90% of them singletons. Here the sequenced sample was unsorted PBMCs, taken almost 6.6 years after starting antiretroviral therapy. These receptors originate from a woman between 40 and 55 years old with HIV.

This clone is a singleton in its sample. This chain uses TRBV5-5 with TRBJ1-5; D is unresolved. Deletions cut 2 bases from V and 3 bases from J, with 12 bases between. The CDR3 contains 15 residues. The germline V gene encodes CDR1 SGHKS and CDR2 YYEKEE (reference sequence). The CDR3 protein is CASSFGGRNNQPQHF. Written as DNA, the CDR3 is TGTGCCAGCAGCTTTGGTGGACGCAACAATCAGCCCCAGCATTTT.

The chain links TRBV30 to TRBJ1-5, with TRBD1 matching over 9 bases. The CDR3 runs 13 residues. V trimming: 5 bases; J trimming: 6 bases; junction bases outside the gene matches: 5. Germline-derived CDR1 and CDR2 are GTSNPN and SVGIG (reference sequence). The CDR3 sequence: CAWGSTGGQPQHF. CDR3 coding DNA: TGTGCCTGGGGTTCGACAGGGGGTCAGCCCCAGCATTTT.

The rearrangement uses TRBV9 and TRBJ2-7, with 8 nucleotides matching TRBD1. V lost 5 bases to trimming and J lost 2 bases; unmatched junction nucleotides: 6. CDR1 and CDR2 from the germline V gene are SGDLS and YYNGEE. The CDR3 extends over 14 amino acids. CDR3 DNA: TGTGCCAGCAGGGTATGGGGACAGGCCTACGAGCAGTACTTC. Translating gives CASRVWGQAYEQYF.

This clone has a single count. In nucleotides, the CDR3 is TGTGCCAGCAGCTTGACTAGCGGGGGAGATACGCAGTATTTT. Its translation: CASSLTSGGDTQYF. The chain has TRBV13 and TRBJ2-3; 12 positions agree with TRBD2. CDR3 length: 14 residues. Per germline, CDR1 PRHDT and CDR2 FYEKMQ (reference sequence). The V gene end was trimmed by 3 bases and the J gene end by 5 bases; junction bases not matched to a gene: 0.

The chain has TRBV30 and TRBJ2-2; D is possibly TRBD1 or TRBD2 (5 bases each). The CDR3 consists of 13 residues. Germline V gives CDR1 GTSNPN, CDR2 SVGIG (reference sequence). Trimming took 4 bases from V and 4 from J, leaving 10 bases between them. The CDR3 DNA sequence: TGTGCCTGGACGTGGGACGCCACCGGGGAGCTGTTTTTT. This codes for CAWTWDATGELFF.

The V and J genes are TRBV27 and TRBJ1-1; D may be TRBD1 (5 bases). V was shortened by 3 bases and J by 8 bases, with 13 bases between the two germline ends. The CDR3 length is 13 residues. Germline lookup yields CDR1 MNHEY and CDR2 SMNVEV (reference sequence). The CDR3 is CASSFTGGREAFF. The CDR3, as DNA: TGTGCCAGCAGTTTTACAGGAGGGAGGGAAGCTTTCTTT.

The chain uses TRBV6-5 and TRBJ1-2, with D possibly matching TRBD1 (6 bases). V lost 0 bases and J lost 3, with 8 bases in between. This CDR3 is built from 14 residues. Germline V gene data show CDR1 as MNHEY and CDR2 as SVGAGI. CDR3 in amino acids: CASSYSQGHYGYTF. For the CDR3, the DNA is TGTGCCAGCAGTTACTCCCAGGGGCACTATGGCTACACCTTC.

The CDR3 region is CASRTPRTYEQYF. CDR3 nucleotide sequence: TGTGCCAGCAGGACACCTCGCACCTACGAGCAGTACTTC. The chain uses TRBV2 and TRBJ2-7; D is unresolved. Trimming cost V 6 bases and J 2 bases, with 11 bases left between them. Germline CDR1 is SNHLY and CDR2 is FYNNEI. This CDR3 comprises 13 residues.

This chain joins TRBV18 and TRBJ2-5; D uncertain. The V and J ends lost 3 bases and 6 bases respectively, with 14 bases between them. The CDR3 has 14 amino acids. From germline, CDR1 is KGHSH and CDR2 LQKENI. The DNA of the CDR3 is TGTGCCAGCTCACCCGGGTCAACGGCCAAGACCCAGTACTTC. Protein sequence: CASSPGSTAKTQYF. The variable domain in full, completed from reference TRBV18 and TRBJ2-5, reads NAGVMQNPRHLVRRRGQEARLRCSPMKGHSHVYWYRQLPEEGLKFMVYLQKENIIDESGMPKERFSAEFPKEGPSILRIQQVVRGDSAAYFCASSPGSTAKTQYFGPGTRLLVL.

The V gene is TRBV30, the J gene TRBJ1-3, with D maybe TRBD1 (5 bases). Trimming left V 1 base short and J 11 bases short, with 12 bases between. The CDR3 spans 12 residues. Per germline, CDR1 GTSNPN and CDR2 SVGIG (reference sequence). CDR3: CAWSAGQIAIYF. CDR3 coding DNA: TGTGCCTGGAGTGCGGGGCAGATAGCCATATATTTT. Drawing the rest from reference TRBV30 and TRBJ1-3, the complete variable domain is SQTIHQWPATLVQPVGSPLSLECTVEGTSNPNLYWYRQAAGRGLQLLFYSVGIGQISSEVPQNLSASRPQDRQFILSSKKLLLSDSGFYLCAWSAGQIAIYFGEGSWLTVV.

This clone was seen only a few times. The rearrangement links TRBV30 to TRBJ2-5; TRBD1 might be the D (7 bases). The germline CDR1 and CDR2 sequences are GTSNPN and SVGIG (reference sequence). V was clipped by 0 bases and J by 0 bases, with 14 bases between them. The CDR3 has 16 amino acids. This CDR3 reads CAWSVRGRGDQETQYF. The DNA for the CDR3 is TGTGCCTGGAGTGTAAGGGGCAGGGGGGACCAAGAGACCCAGTACTTC.

The V gene is TRBV6-5, the J gene TRBJ2-5; D tentatively reads TRBD1 or TRBD2 (5 bases each). The CDR3 extends over 12 amino acids. Germline-derived CDR1 and CDR2 are MNHEY and SVGAGI. V lost 6 bases and J lost 5, with 10 bases in between. In DNA, the CDR3 is TGTGCCAGCAGGGGGGTAGCGGAGACCCAGTACTTC. As protein: CASRGVAETQYF.

The chain has TRBV5-1 and TRBJ2-2; D is ambiguous. Trimming removed 5 bases from V and 2 bases from J, with 13 bases in between. Germline assignment: CDR1 SGHRS and CDR2 YFSETQ. The length of the CDR3 is 15 residues. The CDR3 nucleotides read TGCGCCAGCAGTTATAACGCGGTCAACACCGGGGAGCTGTTTTTT. Encoded protein: CASSYNAVNTGELFF. Drawing the rest from reference TRBV5-1 and TRBJ2-2, the complete variable domain is KAGVTQTPRYLIKTRGQQVTLSCSPISGHRSVSWYQQTPGQGLQFLFEYFSETQRNKGNFPGRFSGRQFSNSRSEMNVSTLELGDSALYLCASSYNAVNTGELFFGEGSRLTVL.

This chain connects TRBV6-6 to TRBJ2-4, with a possible D match to TRBD2 (6 bases). This CDR3 comprises 14 residues. V lost 2 bases and J lost 9, with 14 bases in between. CDR1 and CDR2 (germline): MNHNY, SVGAGI (reference sequence). The CDR3 is CASSYVGAGSIQYF. In DNA, the CDR3 is TGTGCCAGCAGTTACGTCGGGGCGGGGAGCATTCAGTACTTC.

This chain joins TRBV18 and TRBJ1-1; a weak D match, TRBD1 (6 bases). CDR1 is KGHSH and CDR2 is LQKENI in the germline V gene. The CDR3 extends over 15 amino acids. The V end was cut by 3 bases, the J end by 1 base, with 12 bases between. The CDR3 bases are TGTGCCAGCTCACCCAACCCGACAGGGAACACTGAAGCTTTCTTT. Residues: CASSPNPTGNTEAFF.

This clone was observed a single time. The rearrangement links TRBV30 to TRBJ1-5; D is uncertain. There are 15 residues in the CDR3. Trimming pared 2 bases from V and 4 bases from J, leaving 15 bases between. Germline lookup yields CDR1 GTSNPN and CDR2 SVGIG (reference sequence). This CDR3 is CAWSTLVGQNQPQHF. In DNA form, the CDR3 reads TGTGCCTGGAGTACTTTAGTAGGGCAGAATCAGCCCCAGCATTTT.

The rearrangement links TRBV11-3 to TRBJ2-3, with D perhaps matching TRBD2 (7 bases). Looked up from germline, CDR1 is SGHNT and CDR2 is YENEEA. There are 14 residues in the CDR3. Trimming took off 11 bases at V and 3 bases at J, with 18 bases between the two ends. DNA of the CDR3: TGTGCCTCTTCTGAAGGGAGGGGGACAGATACGCAGTATTTT. Amino acid sequence: CASSEGRGTDTQYF.

Remarks on this clone: Relative to the germline gene, one junction end is altered; a read error may explain this. This chain uses TRBV18 with TRBJ1-5; possibly TRBD1 for D (5 bases). The CDR3 loop spans 18 amino acids. The V gene's germline CDR1 is KGHSH and CDR2 LQKENI. CDR3 in DNA: TGTGCCAGCTCACCAAGGCCGGACAACCGGTATAGCGATCAGCCCCAGCATTTT. Encoded protein: CASSPRPDNRYSDQPQHF.